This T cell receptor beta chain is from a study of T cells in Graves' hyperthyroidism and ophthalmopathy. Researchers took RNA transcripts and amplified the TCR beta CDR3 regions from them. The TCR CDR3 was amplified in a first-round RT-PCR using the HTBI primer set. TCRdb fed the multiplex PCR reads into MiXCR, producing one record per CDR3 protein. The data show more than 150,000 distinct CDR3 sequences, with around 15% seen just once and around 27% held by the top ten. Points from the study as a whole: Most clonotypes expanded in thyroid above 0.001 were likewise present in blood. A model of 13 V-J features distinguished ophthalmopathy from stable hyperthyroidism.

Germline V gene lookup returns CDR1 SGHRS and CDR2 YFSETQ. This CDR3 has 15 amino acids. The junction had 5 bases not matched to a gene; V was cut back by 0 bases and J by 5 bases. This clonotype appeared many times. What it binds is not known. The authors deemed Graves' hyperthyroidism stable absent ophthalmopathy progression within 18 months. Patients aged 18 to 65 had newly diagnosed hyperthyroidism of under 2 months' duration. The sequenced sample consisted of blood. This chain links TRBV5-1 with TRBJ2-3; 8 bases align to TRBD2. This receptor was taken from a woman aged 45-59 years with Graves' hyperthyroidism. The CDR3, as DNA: TGCGCCAGCAGCTTGGCCGGGGGGGCCCTAGATACGCAGTATTTT. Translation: CASSLAGGALDTQYF.